These 26 T cell receptor beta chains were sequenced from one sample in a study of cytomegalovirus exposure and HLA in healthy donors. It was with 60 Vbeta and 13 Jbeta primers that the PCR ran. Assay used: immunoSEQ multiplex PCR; TCRdb lists only in-frame clones, some missing. The sample has about 220,000 clones, roughly 84% seen once. Sequencing was performed on PBMCs. The receptors were sampled from a boy between 2 and 15 years old in good health and CMV-seronegative.

CDR3 sequence: CASSDGGGLGYTF. The CDR3 DNA follows: TGTGCCAGCAGCGATGGGGGGGGTTTGGGCTACACCTTC. The chain is built from TRBV9 and TRBJ1-2, with D possibly matching TRBD1 (5 bases). Germline V lookup: CDR1 SGDLS, CDR2 YYNGEE. The V end lost 3 bases, the J end lost 8 bases, and 14 bases lay between the germline ends. The CDR3 has 13 amino acids.

This chain links TRBV5-1 with TRBJ2-1; D might be TRBD2 (6 bases). V dropped 2 bases and J dropped 7 bases, with 7 bases sitting between them. The V gene's germline CDR1 is SGHRS and CDR2 YFSETQ. The CDR3 length is 12 residues. The CDR3 here is CASSLGRNEQFF. As DNA, the CDR3 is TGCGCCAGCAGCTTAGGGAGGAATGAGCAGTTCTTC.

V gene TRBV7-2 combines with J gene TRBJ2-2, with D hard to call. CDR1 is SGHTA and CDR2 is FQGNSA in the germline V gene. This CDR3 region has 14 residues. The V and J ends lost 6 bases and 4 bases respectively, with 12 bases between them. The CDR3 sequence: CASSFLVSTGELFF. The CDR3 DNA reads as TGTGCCAGCAGTTTCCTAGTGTCCACCGGGGAGCTGTTTTTT.

The rearrangement uses TRBV7-3 and TRBJ1-1; D is unclear. There are 14 residues in the CDR3. Trimming pared 5 bases from V and 1 base from J, leaving 11 bases between. CDR1 SGHTA and CDR2 FQGTGA come from the germline V gene. The CDR3 nucleotides are TGTGCCAGCAGCCTGGATCGGGGGAACACTGAAGCTTTCTTT. It is translated as CASSLDRGNTEAFF.

V and J are TRBV4-1 and TRBJ1-5; D remains ambiguous. Germline CDR1 and CDR2: MGHRA and YSYEKL. This CDR3 has 15 amino acids. V lost 4 bases and J lost 3, with 13 bases in between. The CDR3 coding sequence is TGCGCCAGCAGCCTTTCGAACAGTCACAATCAGCCCCAGCATTTT. Translating gives CASSLSNSHNQPQHF.

CDR3 sequence (DNA): TGTGCCTGGAGTTCGGGGGGGAACACTGAAGCTTTCTTT. This sequence encodes CAWSSGGNTEAFF. The rearrangement uses TRBV30 and TRBJ1-1, with a possible D match to TRBD1 (5 bases). The V and J ends lost 2 bases and 1 base respectively, with 8 bases between them. Germline V gene sequence: CDR1 GTSNPN, CDR2 SVGIG (reference sequence). CDR3 length: 13 amino acids.

The chain employs TRBV6-5 and TRBJ2-3, with unresolved D. CDR1 MNHEY and CDR2 SVGAGI come from the germline V gene. This CDR3 is built from 12 residues. V lost 5 bases and J 1 base, leaving 4 bases between the germline ends. The CDR3 DNA sequence: TGTGCCAGCAGTCGTGGCACAGATACGCAGTATTTT. This sequence encodes CASSRGTDTQYF.

This clone occurred once. The chain combines TRBV14 with TRBJ2-1; D is undetermined. Germline V CDR1 and CDR2: SGHDN, FVKESK. Trimming removed 0 bases from V and 8 bases from J, with 14 bases in between. The CDR3 sequence is 15 residues long. This CDR3 reads CASSQEEGAPYEQFF. The CDR3 DNA reads TGTGCCAGCAGCCAAGAAGAAGGAGCCCCGTATGAGCAGTTCTTC.

The V call is TRBV5-6, the J call TRBJ2-2, with TRBD2 identical over 8 bases. V shed 2 bases and J 3 bases; nucleotides not matched to a gene: 6. This CDR3 is built from 16 residues. Germline V gene lookup returns CDR1 SGHDT and CDR2 YYEEEE. CDR3 residues: CASSFGSGTYTGELFF. The CDR3 DNA reads as TGTGCCAGCAGCTTCGGTAGCGGGACCTACACCGGGGAGCTGTTTTTT. Full variable domain (rest looked up from reference TRBV5-6 and TRBJ2-2): DAGVTQSPTHLIKTRGQQVTLRCSPKSGHDTVSWYQQALGQGPQFIFQYYEEEERQRGNFPDRFSGHQFPNYSSELNVNALLLGDSALYLCASSFGSGTYTGELFFGEGSRLTVL.

In this sample, this clone turned up a few times. The rearrangement links TRBV30 to TRBJ2-7; 7 positions agree with TRBD1. The CDR3 loop spans 12 amino acids. Germline values: CDR1 GTSNPN, CDR2 SVGIG (reference sequence). Trimming removed 2 bases from V and 7 bases from J; junction bases left unmatched: 5. Written as DNA, the CDR3 is TGTGCCTGGAGTAGTGACAGGGAGGAGCAGTACTTC. This codes for CAWSSDREEQYF.

The gene calls are TRBV5-1 and TRBJ2-5; perhaps TRBD1 as D (6 bases). With the DNA end fitting TRBJ2-7 better, the J assignment may be wrong. Germline-derived CDR1 and CDR2 are SGHRS and YFSETQ. This CDR3 has 16 amino acids. The CDR3 protein is CASSLPRTDSSYEQYF. The CDR3, as DNA: TGCGCCAGCAGCTTGCCTCGGACAGACAGCTCCTACGAGCAGTACTTC.

The CDR3 DNA reads as TGTGCCAGCAGCTTAAAGTATTCGGTGAACACTGAAGCTTTCTTT. It encodes CASSLKYSVNTEAFF. The rearrangement uses TRBV7-9 and TRBJ1-1; D is uncertain. With 2 bases removed from V and 0 bases from J, the gap between germline ends came to 10 bases. CDR3 length: 15 residues. Germline values: CDR1 SEHNR, CDR2 FQNEAQ (reference sequence).

The chain links TRBV9 to TRBJ1-2; TRBD1 is a possible D gene (6 bases). The V end lost 0 bases, the J end lost 2 bases, and 20 bases lay between the germline ends. The CDR3 loop spans 18 amino acids. Per the germline V gene, CDR1 is SGDLS and CDR2 is YYNGEE. In DNA, the CDR3 is TGTGCCAGCAGCGTAGATGGGACACGCGTCGGGACAAACTATGGCTACACCTTC. Translating gives CASSVDGTRVGTNYGYTF.

The rearrangement uses TRBV19 and TRBJ2-1, with 9 bases that match TRBD1. The germline V gene encodes CDR1 LNHDA and CDR2 SQIVND (reference sequence). The trim removed 4 bases at V and 6 bases at J, leaving 7 bases unmatched. CDR3 size: 15 residues. The DNA of the CDR3 is TGTGCCAGTAGTACGGACAGGGGCGCATGCAATGAGCAGTTCTTC. Translated, it gives CASSTDRGACNEQFF.

This clone was seen once. V gene TRBV30 combines with J gene TRBJ2-6; TRBD1 might be the D (6 bases). Germline V gene lookup returns CDR1 GTSNPN and CDR2 SVGIG (reference sequence). CDR3 length equals 14 residues. The V and J ends lost 5 bases and 5 bases respectively, with 13 bases between them. CDR3 sequence (DNA): TGTGCCTGGGGCCGGGACATCTGGGCCAACGTCCTGACTTTC. Protein product: CAWGRDIWANVLTF.

V is TRBV6-1 and J is TRBJ2-2, with a tentative D call TRBD1 (6 bases). Trimming removed 6 bases at V and 5 bases at J, with 16 bases between. CDR1 is MNHNS, CDR2 SASEGT, per germline. This CDR3 spans 15 amino acids. CDR3 DNA: TGTGCCAGCAGCCCCTACAGGGTTAGAACCGGGGAGCTGTTTTTT. It specifies CASSPYRVRTGELFF.

Concerning this clone itself: The junction differs from germline at one of its ends, possibly a read error. The same CDR3 arises from other DNA sequences in this sample as well. This chain uses TRBV6-1 with TRBJ1-1; D might be TRBD1 (6 bases). The CDR3 has 14 amino acids. Germline V gives CDR1 MNHNS, CDR2 SASEGT. Here the CDR3 DNA reads TGTGCCAGCAGTGGGGGGGGCCTGAACACTGAAGCCTTCTTT. Translating it yields CASSGGGLNTEAFF.

The V call is TRBV6-5, the J call TRBJ2-3; 11 positions agree with TRBD2. With V trimmed by 6 bases and J by 5 bases, 4 bases remained unmatched. The CDR3 covers 14 residues. Germline V gene sequence: CDR1 MNHEY, CDR2 SVGAGI. DNA for the CDR3: TGTGCCAGCAGCCCCGGACTAGCGGGAGATACGCAGTATTTT. This gives the protein CASSPGLAGDTQYF.

The CDR3 loop is CAWSGTGKGDTQYF. DNA for the CDR3: TGTGCCTGGAGTGGGACAGGGAAAGGAGATACGCAGTATTTT. The chain uses TRBV30 and TRBJ2-3; 8 bases line up with TRBD1. In germline, CDR1 is GTSNPN, CDR2 SVGIG (reference sequence). The CDR3 contains 14 residues. The V and J ends lost 1 base and 5 bases, in that order; junction bases with no gene match: 5.

The V and J genes are TRBV5-1 and TRBJ2-1, with 10 bases aligning to TRBD2. The CDR3 covers 16 residues. The ends lost 5 bases at V and 6 bases at J; junction bases unmatched: 11. Per the germline V gene, CDR1 is SGHRS and CDR2 is YFSETQ. CDR3 sequence reads: CASRPPGLANSNEQFF. The CDR3 nucleotides are TGCGCCAGCAGACCTCCGGGACTAGCGAACTCCAATGAGCAGTTCTTC.

The chain links TRBV9 to TRBJ1-5, with D uncertain. Per the germline V gene, CDR1 is SGDLS and CDR2 is YYNGEE. This CDR3 contains 15 residues. V gave up 3 bases and J gave up 0 bases, with 10 bases separating them. The CDR3 sequence is CASSDQTDSNQPQHF. The CDR3 DNA is TGTGCCAGCAGCGACCAAACAGATAGCAATCAGCCCCAGCATTTT. The whole variable domain, remainder taken from reference TRBV9 and TRBJ1-5, is DSGVTQTPKHLITATGQRVTLRCSPRSGDLSVYWYQQSLDQGLQFLIQYYNGEERAKGNILERFSAQQFPDLHSELNLSSLELGDSALYFCASSDQTDSNQPQHFGDGTRLSIL.

The V and J genes are TRBV4-1 and TRBJ1-5; 9 positions agree with TRBD1. Germline CDR1 is MGHRA and CDR2 is YSYEKL. V was pared by 2 bases and J by 5 bases, with 7 bases of the junction left unmatched. This CDR3 has 16 amino acids. The CDR3 region is CASSQLQGARDQPQHF. In DNA, the CDR3 is TGCGCCAGCAGCCAACTACAGGGGGCTAGGGATCAGCCCCAGCATTTT.

The chain uses TRBV7-9 and TRBJ2-4; TRBD1 aligns across 7 bases. The CDR3 length is 14 residues. J gave up 10 bases and V 1 base, and 7 bases lay outside the gene matches. CDR1 is SEHNR and CDR2 is FQNEAQ in the germline V gene (reference sequence). In DNA, the CDR3 is TGTGCCAGCAGCTTAGAGGGGGCAGGGGAAATTCAGTACTTC. It encodes CASSLEGAGEIQYF. Based on the CDR3 plus reference TRBV7-9 and TRBJ2-4, the full variable domain is DTGVSQNPRHKITKRGQNVTFRCDPISEHNRLYWYRQTLGQGPEFLTYFQNEAQLEKSRLLSDRFSAERPKGSFSTLEIQRTEQGDSAMYLCASSLEGAGEIQYFGAGTRLSVL.

The J gene is TRBJ2-7, the V gene TRBV6-5, with 8 bases matching TRBD2. J gave up 2 bases and V 5 bases, and 5 bases lay outside the gene matches. The germline gives CDR1 MNHEY, CDR2 SVGAGI. The length of the CDR3 is 14 residues. CDR3 coding DNA: TGTGCCAGCAGTCCTTCGGGAGGGACCTACGAGCAGTACTTC. Its protein product is CASSPSGGTYEQYF.

The chain couples TRBV28 to TRBJ2-2; 9 bases map to TRBD2. The trim removed 6 bases at V and 4 bases at J, leaving 15 bases unmatched. The CDR3 totals 18 residues. Germline lookup yields CDR1 MDHEN and CDR2 SYDVKM. The CDR3 region is CASSPGVRGGASTGELFF. The CDR3 bases are TGTGCCAGCAGCCCGGGAGTCCGCGGGGGGGCGTCCACCGGGGAGCTGTTTTTT.

The chain joins TRBV5-1 to TRBJ2-1, with 7 bases fitting TRBD1. This CDR3 has 15 residues. CDR1 is SGHRS, CDR2 YFSETQ, per germline. With V trimmed by 0 bases and J by 6 bases, 6 bases remained unmatched. The CDR3 sequence: CASSLVEGAVNEQFF. The CDR3 coding sequence is TGCGCCAGCAGCTTGGTTGAGGGGGCAGTCAATGAGCAGTTCTTC.